These 21 T cell receptor beta chains originate from one sample sequenced in a study of T cell responses to AZD1222 COVID-19 vaccine. This table comes from immunoSEQ multiplex PCR, and its TCRdb copy is limited to in-frame clones, with some not included. The sample yields approximately 49,000 clones, 65% to 85% seen once. The sequences come from peripheral blood, collected on day 0 of MenACWY control vaccination. Every receptor here comes from an adult in good health.

In its sample, this clone was seen once. V is TRBV28 and J is TRBJ2-2; D is possibly TRBD2 (5 bases). This CDR3 has 14 residues. Trimming cost V 6 bases and J 4 bases, with 12 bases left between them. The germline V gene encodes CDR1 MDHEN and CDR2 SYDVKM. The CDR3, as DNA: TGTGCCAGCAGCCCCGGACTTTCCACCGGGGAGCTGTTTTTT. Its protein product is CASSPGLSTGELFF.

The chain carries TRBV19 and TRBJ2-3; D assignment may be TRBD1 or TRBD2 (5 bases each). The CDR3 covers 15 residues. Trimming removed 8 bases from V and 1 base from J, with 16 bases in between. Germline CDR1 is LNHDA and CDR2 is SQIVND (reference sequence). As DNA, the CDR3 is TGTGCCAGTTCGTTGGGGCGGGTGGGCACAGATACGCAGTATTTT. Translating it yields CASSLGRVGTDTQYF.

The chain has TRBV27 and TRBJ2-2, with a weak D call TRBD2 (5 bases). CDR3 length: 15 residues. Germline loops: CDR1 MNHEY, CDR2 SMNVEV (reference sequence). The V and J ends lost 1 base and 8 bases respectively, with 14 bases between them. The CDR3 coding sequence is TGTGCCAGCAGTTTATGGGTGGGGAGATCTGGGGAGCTGTTTTTT. Translating gives CASSLWVGRSGELFF.

DNA of the CDR3: TGTGCCAGCTCACCATATGAGGGTTATGGAACTGAAGCTTTCTTT. As protein: CASSPYEGYGTEAFF. The V and J genes are TRBV18 and TRBJ1-1; D not certain. V lost 2 bases, J lost 5 bases, and 15 bases lay in between. There are 15 residues in the CDR3. From germline, CDR1 is KGHSH and CDR2 LQKENI. The variable domain in full, completed from reference TRBV18 and TRBJ1-1, reads NAGVMQNPRHLVRRRGQEARLRCSPMKGHSHVYWYRQLPEEGLKFMVYLQKENIIDESGMPKERFSAEFPKEGPSILRIQQVVRGDSAAYFCASSPYEGYGTEAFFGQGTRLTVV.

This rearrangement joins TRBV5-6 to TRBJ1-1, with D uncertain. This CDR3 has 16 amino acids. Per germline, CDR1 SGHDT and CDR2 YYEEEE. V dropped 0 bases and J dropped 0 bases, with 12 bases sitting between them. CDR3 sequence (DNA): TGTGCCAGCAGCTTGGGGCCGGGCAGACTGAACACTGAAGCTTTCTTT. It yields the protein CASSLGPGRLNTEAFF.

The chain carries TRBV27 and TRBJ2-7, with D unresolved. Germline loops: CDR1 MNHEY, CDR2 SMNVEV (reference sequence). V gave up 4 bases and J gave up 3 bases, with 10 bases separating them. The CDR3 covers 13 residues. The CDR3 nucleotides read TGTGCCAGCAGTTCTCTCGTCGGCTACGAGCAGTACTTC. Protein sequence: CASSSLVGYEQYF.

This chain connects TRBV28 to TRBJ2-2, with a tentative D call TRBD2 (5 bases). Deletions cut 7 bases from V and 3 bases from J, with 15 bases between. There are 15 residues in the CDR3. The germline V gene encodes CDR1 MDHEN and CDR2 SYDVKM. CDR3 residues: CASTPGGSDTGELFF. The DNA for the CDR3 is TGTGCCAGCACCCCCGGTGGTAGCGACACCGGGGAGCTGTTTTTT.

V gene TRBV5-4 combines with J gene TRBJ1-5; 8 positions match TRBD1. Germline CDR1 and CDR2: SGHNT and YYREEE (reference sequence). Trimming took 0 bases from V and 9 from J; bases not matched to a gene: 2. This CDR3 contains 13 residues. The CDR3, as DNA: TGTGCCAGCAGCTTGGACAGGGGGGGGCCCCAGCATTTT. Encoded protein: CASSLDRGGPQHF.

J is TRBJ1-1 and V is TRBV28; 8 nucleotides line up with TRBD1. The CDR3 runs to 15 residues. CDR1 and CDR2 (germline): MDHEN, SYDVKM. V lost 7 bases and J lost 1; bases outside the gene matches: 8. Here the CDR3 reads CASIPGTGKNTEAFF. CDR3 in DNA: TGTGCCAGCATCCCTGGGACAGGAAAGAACACTGAAGCTTTCTTT. The whole variable domain, remainder taken from reference TRBV28 and TRBJ1-1, is DVKVTQSSRYLVKRTGEKVFLECVQDMDHENMFWYRQDPGLGLRLIYFSYDVKMKEKGDIPEGYSVSREKKERFSLILESASTNQTSMYLCASIPGTGKNTEAFFGQGTRLTVV.

The chain joins TRBV18 to TRBJ2-5; 8 nucleotides agree with TRBD2. The V gene's germline CDR1 is KGHSH and CDR2 LQKENI. V was pared by 6 bases and J by 2 bases, with 11 bases of the junction left unmatched. The CDR3 runs 16 residues. The CDR3 sequence: CASSREGGVRQETQYF. The CDR3 DNA reads TGTGCCAGCTCCCGGGAGGGTGGAGTCCGTCAAGAGACCCAGTACTTC.

This clone was seen a single time. This rearrangement joins TRBV7-2 to TRBJ1-6, with D uncertain. V lost 1 base and J 7 bases, leaving 8 bases between the germline ends. The V gene's germline CDR1 is SGHTA and CDR2 FQGNSA. This CDR3 has 14 residues. The DNA of the CDR3 is TGTGCCAGCAGCTTAGGGGTCTCGAATTCACCCCTCCACTTT. It is translated as CASSLGVSNSPLHF.

The gene calls are TRBV28 and TRBJ2-3, with D perhaps assigned TRBD1 or TRBD2 (5 bases each). Deletions cut 10 bases from V and 4 bases from J, with 33 bases between. The CDR3 contains 19 residues. CDR1 and CDR2 from the germline V gene are MDHEN and SYDVKM. The DNA for the CDR3 is TGTGCCACCCTCTTTGGTAGGTCCTTCAGCGGTGGGGGAGCAGATACGCAGTATTTT. This encodes CATLFGRSFSGGGADTQYF.

The CDR3, as DNA: TGTGCCAGCTCACCTACTTTGGGTTCGGAAGCTTTCTTT. Its translation is CASSPTLGSEAFF. This rearrangement joins TRBV18 to TRBJ1-1; unclear D gene. Germline V gene data show CDR1 as KGHSH and CDR2 as LQKENI. V dropped 3 bases and J dropped 8 bases, with 13 bases sitting between them. This CDR3 contains 13 residues.

This rearrangement joins TRBV3-1 (or the pseudogene TRBV3-2) to TRBJ2-1; maybe TRBD1 (5 bases). The CDR3 has 17 amino acids. V dropped 1 base and J dropped 0 bases, with 13 bases sitting between them. Germline assignment: CDR1 LGHDT and CDR2 YNNKEL (reference sequence). The CDR3 DNA follows: TGTGCCAGCAGCCAAGCTGGTCAGGGTCTCTCCTACAATGAGCAGTTCTTC. This gives the protein CASSQAGQGLSYNEQFF.

The chain carries TRBV28 and TRBJ1-5; D unresolved. CDR3 length equals 17 residues. The V and J ends lost 5 bases and 2 bases respectively, with 19 bases between them. Germline CDR1 MDHEN, CDR2 SYDVKM. The CDR3 DNA follows: TGTGCCAGCAGTCCACCCAACAGTTTGAATGGCAATCAGCCCCAGCATTTT. Translation: CASSPPNSLNGNQPQHF.

This chain links TRBV7-8 with TRBJ1-5; possibly TRBD1 for D (5 bases). Germline CDR1 reads SGHVS; CDR2 reads FQNEAQ. The CDR3 extends over 13 amino acids. V shed 8 bases and J shed 9 bases, with 17 bases lying between them. This CDR3 reads CASSARDVWPQHF. The DNA for the CDR3 is TGTGCCAGCTCCGCCAGGGACGTCTGGCCCCAGCATTTT.

The chain has TRBV21-1 and TRBJ1-1. TRBV21-1 is annotated as a pseudogene. The CDR3 covers 11 residues. This CDR3 reads CASCRGPEAFF. DNA of the CDR3: TGTGCCAGCTGTCGGGGCCCTGAAGCTTTCTTT.

V and J are TRBV12-3 or TRBV12-4 and TRBJ2-2; tentatively, D is TRBD1 or TRBD2 (5 bases each). The CDR3 runs to 13 residues. The V and J ends lost 7 bases and 4 bases respectively, with 10 bases between them. CDR3 sequence reads: CASNRDGTGELFF. CDR3 nucleotides: TGTGCCAGCAATAGGGACGGCACCGGGGAGCTGTTTTTT.

For the CDR3, the DNA is TGTGCCAGCAGCTTGGGTTGGGGCGACAATGAAAAACTGTTTTTT. Its protein product is CASSLGWGDNEKLFF. This chain uses TRBV5-6 with TRBJ1-4; D is possibly TRBD1 (5 bases). The CDR3 consists of 15 residues. Germline CDR1 is SGHDT and CDR2 is YYEEEE. Between the trimmed V and J ends, which lost 0 bases and 5 bases, there was a span of 11 bases.

This clone is judged medium-sized. Distinct nucleotide sequences in the sample also encode this CDR3. This chain uses TRBV2 with TRBJ2-7, with 9 bases matching TRBD1. V trimming: 10 bases; J trimming: 2 bases; junction bases outside the gene matches: 3. CDR1 is SNHLY and CDR2 is FYNNEI in the germline V gene. The CDR3 totals 12 residues. The chain's CDR3 is CATGTGTYEQYF. The CDR3 DNA follows: TGTGCCACCGGGACAGGGACCTACGAGCAGTACTTC.

The CDR3 loop reads CASMERVRTGELFF. CDR3 in DNA: TGTGCCAGCATGGAGCGGGTTCGCACCGGGGAGCTGTTTTTT. This chain joins TRBV2 and TRBJ2-2; TRBD2 might be the D (6 bases). The CDR3 runs to 14 residues. CDR1 is SNHLY and CDR2 is FYNNEI in the germline V gene. V lost 7 bases, J lost 4 bases, and 13 bases lay in between.